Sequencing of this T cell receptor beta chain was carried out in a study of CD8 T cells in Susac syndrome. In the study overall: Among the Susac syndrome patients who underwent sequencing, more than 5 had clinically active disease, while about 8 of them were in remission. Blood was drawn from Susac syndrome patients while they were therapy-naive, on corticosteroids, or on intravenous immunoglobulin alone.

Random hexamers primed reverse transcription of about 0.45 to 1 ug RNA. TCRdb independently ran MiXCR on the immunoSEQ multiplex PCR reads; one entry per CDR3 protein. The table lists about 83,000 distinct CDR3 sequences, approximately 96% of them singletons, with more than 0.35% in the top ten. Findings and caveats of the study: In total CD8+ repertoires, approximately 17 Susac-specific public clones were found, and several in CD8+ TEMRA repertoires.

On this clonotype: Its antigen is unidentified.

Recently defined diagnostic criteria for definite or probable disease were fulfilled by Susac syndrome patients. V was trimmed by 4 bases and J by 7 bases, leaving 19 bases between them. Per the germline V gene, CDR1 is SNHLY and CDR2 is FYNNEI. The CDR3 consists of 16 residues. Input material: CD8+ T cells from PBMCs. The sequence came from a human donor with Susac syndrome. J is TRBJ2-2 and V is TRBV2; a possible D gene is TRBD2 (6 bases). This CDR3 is CASSVSFGMRGGELFF. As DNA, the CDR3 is TGTGCCAGCAGTGTCAGCTTCGGGATGCGGGGCGGGGAGCTGTTTTTT.